These 7 T cell receptor beta chains came from one sample sequenced in a study of siplizumab effects on memory and regulatory T cells. Clones were sequenced by immunoSEQ multiplex PCR, and TCRdb holds only the in-frame ones, with some missing. The repertoire includes more than 95,000 clones, roughly 91% of them detected once, and around 0.3% sits in the top ten. The specimen sequenced was CD4+ T cells sorted from blood. The receptors here all came from a human donor in good health.

The rearrangement uses TRBV7-9 and TRBJ1-4; unclear D gene. The CDR3 covers 14 residues. The germline V and J ends were trimmed by 10 bases and 7 bases, with 19 bases remaining between them. The germline CDR1 and CDR2 sequences are SEHNR and FQNEAQ (reference sequence). Here the CDR3 DNA reads TGTGCCAACAACTTCCCGGGAGGATTTGAAAAACTGTTTTTT. Its protein product is CANNFPGGFEKLFF.

The chain employs TRBV5-6 and TRBJ1-2, with D unclear. The CDR3 totals 11 residues. CDR1 is SGHDT, CDR2 YYEEEE, per germline. Trimming cost V 0 bases and J 5 bases, with 2 bases left between them. CDR3 coding DNA: TGTGCCAGCAGCTTGGCGTATGGCTACACCTTC. It yields the protein CASSLAYGYTF.

The chain employs TRBV6-1 and TRBJ1-3, with 8 positions matching TRBD1. Losses at the gene ends were 4 bases for V and 12 bases for J; bases not matched to a gene: 5. The CDR3 totals 12 residues. Germline CDR1 reads MNHNS; CDR2 reads SASEGT. CDR3 region: CASSVTGGGIYF. CDR3 in DNA: TGTGCCAGCAGTGTAACAGGGGGTGGCATATATTTT.

The chain has TRBV30 and TRBJ2-3, with 10 bases identical to TRBD1. J gave up 5 bases and V 2 bases, and 7 bases lay outside the gene matches. The CDR3 contains 15 residues. Germline assignment: CDR1 GTSNPN and CDR2 SVGIG (reference sequence). The CDR3 nucleotides read TGTGCCTGGAGTTCCCGGGACAGGGGCAAAGATACGCAGTATTTT. Translation: CAWSSRDRGKDTQYF. The full variable domain, with the rest looked up from reference TRBV30 and TRBJ2-3, is SQTIHQWPATLVQPVGSPLSLECTVEGTSNPNLYWYRQAAGRGLQLLFYSVGIGQISSEVPQNLSASRPQDRQFILSSKKLLLSDSGFYLCAWSSRDRGKDTQYFGPGTRLTVL.

The chain couples TRBV5-5 to TRBJ2-1; 8 bases align to TRBD2. With 8 bases clipped from V and 9 bases from J, the junction kept 16 bases outside the gene matches. Germline loops: CDR1 SGHKS, CDR2 YYEKEE (reference sequence). This CDR3 has 15 amino acids. DNA of the CDR3: TGTGCCAGTGCCCCCCGGGAGGGCCGGGACGGTGAGCAGTTCTTC. Translated, it gives CASAPREGRDGEQFF.

The V gene is TRBV9, the J gene TRBJ1-2; 11 nucleotides agree with TRBD1. The CDR3 has 14 residues. The germline V gene has CDR1 SGDLS and CDR2 YYNGEE. Trimming took 4 bases from V and 5 from J; bases not matched to a gene: 4. In DNA form, the CDR3 reads TGTGCCAGCAGCATCGGACAGGGGGCTTATGGCTACACCTTC. Its protein is CASSIGQGAYGYTF. Full variable domain (outside the CDR3, taken from reference TRBV9 and TRBJ1-2): DSGVTQTPKHLITATGQRVTLRCSPRSGDLSVYWYQQSLDQGLQFLIQYYNGEERAKGNILERFSAQQFPDLHSELNLSSLELGDSALYFCASSIGQGAYGYTFGSGTRLTVV.

The J gene is TRBJ2-5, the V gene TRBV6-6, with 10 bases aligning to TRBD1. Trimming at V came to 5 bases and at J to 3 bases, leaving 3 bases not matched to a gene. CDR1 is MNHNY and CDR2 is SVGAGI in the germline V gene (reference sequence). The length of the CDR3 is 14 residues. This CDR3 is CASSTGTGEETQYF. CDR3 in DNA: TGTGCCAGCAGTACCGGGACAGGGGAAGAGACCCAGTACTTC.